The 21 T cell receptor beta chains in this list originate from one sample, sequenced in a study of CD8 T cells in ankylosing spondylitis. From the 5' RACE reads, TCRdb called clonotypes with MiXCR, one entry per CDR3 protein. The data show more than 300,000 distinct CDR3 sequences, with approximately 10% seen just once and about 10% held by the top ten. The sequenced sample consisted of blood, either unsorted or a sorted T cell fraction (not recorded which). The source of these receptors is a female donor with ankylosing spondylitis or in good health (not recorded which).

The rearrangement uses TRBV28 and TRBJ2-2, with D unclear. CDR1 is MDHEN, CDR2 SYDVKM, per germline. Trimming took 7 bases from V and 0 from J, leaving 6 bases between them. The CDR3 contains 13 residues. The CDR3 DNA sequence: TGTGCCAGCACCCCCGCGAACACCGGGGAGCTGTTTTTT. As protein: CASTPANTGELFF.

This clonotype was picked up many times. This CDR3 reads CASSFPRQEHSGANVLTF. CDR3 DNA sequence: TGTGCCAGCAGTTTCCCTCGCCAGGAGCACTCTGGGGCCAACGTCCTGACTTTC. The chain is built from TRBV27 and TRBJ2-6; D uncertain. The CDR3 extends over 18 amino acids. Germline CDR1 reads MNHEY; CDR2 reads SMNVEV (reference sequence). V was cut by 3 bases and J by 0 bases, with 15 bases left in between.

This clonotype has ten or more counts. The V and J genes are TRBV7-6 and TRBJ1-5; TRBD1 matches at 11 bases. CDR1 SGHVS and CDR2 FNYEAQ come from the germline V gene. V was pared by 1 base and J by 1 base, with 3 bases of the junction left unmatched. This CDR3 comprises 17 residues. The CDR3 DNA is TGTGCCAGCAGCTTAGGGACAGGGGGCGTGAGCAATCAGCCCCAGCATTTT. Its protein product is CASSLGTGGVSNQPQHF. The variable domain in full, with the rest retrieved from reference TRBV7-6 and TRBJ1-5, is GAGVSQSPRYKVTKRGQDVALRCDPISGHVSLYWYRQALGQGPEFLTYFNYEAQQDKSGLPNDRFSAERPEGSISTLTIQRTEQRDSAMYRCASSLGTGGVSNQPQHFGDGTRLSIL.

This clonotype showed up many times. The rearrangement uses TRBV12-3 or TRBV12-4 and TRBJ1-1; D unresolved. V was pared by 11 bases and J by 1 base, with 17 bases between. CDR3 length: 14 amino acids. DNA for the CDR3: TGTGCCTCATGTCAGGTGGCCCCGAACACTGAAGCTTTCTTT. Translating it yields CASCQVAPNTEAFF.

This clonotype was recorded at least ten times. The DNA of the CDR3 is TGCGCCAGCAGCTTGATAAGGGAAGAGCAGTACTTC. Amino acid sequence: CASSLIREEQYF. The chain links TRBV5-1 to TRBJ2-7; the D is unclear. This CDR3 spans 12 amino acids. The germline V gene encodes CDR1 SGHRS and CDR2 YFSETQ. V was cut by 1 base and J by 7 bases, with 9 bases left in between.

The chain couples TRBV5-1 to TRBJ2-5; D remains ambiguous. The germline V and J ends were trimmed by 4 bases and 5 bases, with 15 bases remaining between them. CDR1 is SGHRS and CDR2 is YFSETQ in the germline V gene. The CDR3 is 14 amino acids. This chain's CDR3 is CASSPSALGETQYF. The CDR3 DNA reads TGCGCCAGCAGCCCTTCGGCCTTGGGGGAGACCCAGTACTTC.

Ten or more counts support this clonotype. The rearrangement uses TRBV6-1 and TRBJ2-3, with D perhaps matching TRBD2 (5 bases). The CDR3 has 13 residues. V was trimmed by 6 bases and J by 4 bases, leaving 11 bases between them. Germline loops: CDR1 MNHNS, CDR2 SASEGT. This CDR3 is CASREHGADTQYF. Written as DNA, the CDR3 is TGTGCCAGCAGGGAACACGGGGCAGATACGCAGTATTTT.

J is TRBJ2-3 and V is TRBV6-2 or TRBV6-3, with D possibly TRBD1 on 5 matching bases. The length of the CDR3 is 14 residues. Trimming cost V 6 bases and J 2 bases, with 12 bases left between them. Germline loops: CDR1 MNHEY, CDR2 SVGEGT. The CDR3: CASSQRQITDTQYF. Written as DNA, the CDR3 is TGTGCCAGCAGCCAACGACAGATCACAGATACGCAGTATTTT.

This clonotype occurred many times. This chain links TRBV4-2 with TRBJ2-7; 9 bases line up with TRBD2. CDR3 length: 15 residues. The V gene end was trimmed by 0 bases and the J gene end by 3 bases; junction bases not matched to a gene: 3. The V gene's germline CDR1 is LGHNA and CDR2 YNFKEQ. The CDR3 DNA reads TGTGCCAGCAGCCAAGAAACTAGCGGGTACTACGAGCAGTACTTC. This codes for CASSQETSGYYEQYF.

In its sample, this clonotype was seen a few times. The chain carries TRBV10-3 and TRBJ1-5, with D perhaps TRBD1 (6 bases). V was cut by 7 bases and J by 5 bases, with 12 bases left in between. This CDR3 spans 13 amino acids. The germline gives CDR1 ENHRY, CDR2 SYGVKD. In nucleotides, the CDR3 is TGTGCCATCACTCCAGGGGTGGATCAGCCCCAGCATTTT. This translates into CAITPGVDQPQHF.

The CDR3 region is CASSPREGGYTEAFF. The CDR3 nucleotides read TGTGCCAGCTCACCAAGGGAAGGGGGGTACACTGAAGCTTTCTTT. The chain recombines TRBV18 with TRBJ1-1, with a weak D call TRBD1 (6 bases). The CDR3 is 15 amino acids. CDR1 is KGHSH and CDR2 is LQKENI in the germline V gene. The V end lost 2 bases, the J end lost 3 bases, and 13 bases lay between the germline ends.

This chain connects TRBV6-1 to TRBJ1-5; 7 positions match TRBD1. This CDR3 contains 15 residues. With 6 bases clipped from V and 0 bases from J, the junction kept 5 bases outside the gene matches. The germline V gene encodes CDR1 MNHNS and CDR2 SASEGT. The DNA for the CDR3 is TGTGCCAGCAGCACTGGGACAGTTAGCAATCAGCCCCAGCATTTT. Its translation: CASSTGTVSNQPQHF.

CDR3 loop: CSAVPQGTGNTIYF. In DNA form, the CDR3 reads TGCAGTGCTGTTCCACAGGGAACTGGAAACACCATATATTTT. The rearrangement uses TRBV20-1 and TRBJ1-3, with D tentatively TRBD1 (6 bases). The V gene's germline CDR1 is DFQATT and CDR2 SNEGSKA (reference sequence). CDR3 length equals 14 residues. Deletions cut 5 bases from V and 2 bases from J, with 13 bases between.

The sample holds many counts of this clonotype. The gene calls are TRBV11-2 and TRBJ2-5, with D possibly being TRBD2 (6 bases). The CDR3 length is 15 residues. The germline gives CDR1 SGHAT, CDR2 FQNNGV. Trimming took off 4 bases at V and 4 bases at J, with 16 bases between the two ends. The CDR3 DNA reads as TGTGCCAGCAGCTCCGGGGGTGTTGCTGGAGAGACCCAGTACTTC. Encoded protein: CASSSGGVAGETQYF.

The rearrangement uses TRBV3-1 and TRBJ2-3; possible D gene TRBD1, 5 bases. The CDR3 totals 14 residues. Trimming took 3 bases from V and 6 from J, leaving 13 bases between them. The germline V gene has CDR1 LGHDT and CDR2 YNNKEL (reference sequence). The CDR3 sequence: CASSQGPRTDTQYF. In nucleotides, the CDR3 is TGTGCCAGCAGCCAGGGGCCCCGAACCGATACGCAGTATTTT.

The rearrangement uses TRBV7-2 and TRBJ2-5; TRBD1 might be the D (6 bases). The germline CDR1 and CDR2 sequences are SGHTA and FQGNSA. The V end lost 2 bases, the J end lost 1 base, and 14 bases lay between the germline ends. This CDR3 is built from 16 residues. The CDR3 DNA reads as TGTGCCAGCAGCTTACAAGGAAACAGGGTCCAAGAGACCCAGTACTTC. Its translation: CASSLQGNRVQETQYF.

In its sample, this clonotype was seen a few times. The chain joins TRBV5-1 to TRBJ1-2; 7 nucleotides line up with TRBD1. The V gene's germline CDR1 is SGHRS and CDR2 YFSETQ. Trimming removed 3 bases from V and 7 bases from J; junction bases left unmatched: 9. This CDR3 contains 14 residues. CDR3 in amino acids: CASSSTTGRSGYTF. The CDR3 bases are TGCGCCAGCAGCTCCACGACAGGGAGGTCTGGCTACACCTTC.

This clonotype appeared many times. The chain combines TRBV20-1 with TRBJ2-7, with a tentative D call TRBD1 (6 bases). The CDR3 runs to 14 residues. Trimming removed 3 bases at V and 10 bases at J, with 22 bases between. Germline CDR1 is DFQATT and CDR2 is SNEGSKA (reference sequence). CDR3 nucleotide sequence: TGCAGTGCTAGCGCAGGGGTGTTCCTCTGGGGACAGTACTTC. Translated, it gives CSASAGVFLWGQYF.

This clonotype was counted a few times. This sequence joins TRBV20-1 and TRBJ1-4, with D tentatively TRBD1 (6 bases). Germline V CDR1 and CDR2: DFQATT, SNEGSKA (reference sequence). V shed 1 base and J shed 3 bases, with 12 bases lying between them. The CDR3 length is 15 residues. The CDR3 sequence is CSARGTGFANEKLFF. CDR3 nucleotide sequence: TGCAGTGCTAGAGGAACAGGGTTTGCTAATGAAAAACTGTTTTTT.

Ten or more counts support this clonotype. Mismatch with germline at one junction end may stem from a read error. This chain connects TRBV3-1 to TRBJ1-5, with a weak D call TRBD1 (5 bases). Germline values: CDR1 LGHDT, CDR2 YNNKEL (reference sequence). The CDR3 consists of 13 residues. The CDR3 loop reads CASSQGRNQPQHF. The DNA of the CDR3 is TGCGCCAGCAGTCAGGGAAGGAATCAGCCCCAGCATTTT.

This clonotype was recorded at least ten times. The chain couples TRBV7-6 to TRBJ2-2; 7 positions agree with TRBD1. Germline loops: CDR1 SGHVS, CDR2 FNYEAQ. CDR3 length: 15 amino acids. The V gene end was trimmed by 3 bases and the J gene end by 6 bases; junction bases not matched to a gene: 7. CDR3 region: CASSFSAGQAGELFF. The CDR3 DNA sequence: TGTGCCAGCAGCTTTTCCGCAGGACAGGCCGGGGAGCTGTTTTTT. Full variable domain (outside the CDR3, taken from reference TRBV7-6 and TRBJ2-2): GAGVSQSPRYKVTKRGQDVALRCDPISGHVSLYWYRQALGQGPEFLTYFNYEAQQDKSGLPNDRFSAERPEGSISTLTIQRTEQRDSAMYRCASSFSAGQAGELFFGEGSRLTVL.